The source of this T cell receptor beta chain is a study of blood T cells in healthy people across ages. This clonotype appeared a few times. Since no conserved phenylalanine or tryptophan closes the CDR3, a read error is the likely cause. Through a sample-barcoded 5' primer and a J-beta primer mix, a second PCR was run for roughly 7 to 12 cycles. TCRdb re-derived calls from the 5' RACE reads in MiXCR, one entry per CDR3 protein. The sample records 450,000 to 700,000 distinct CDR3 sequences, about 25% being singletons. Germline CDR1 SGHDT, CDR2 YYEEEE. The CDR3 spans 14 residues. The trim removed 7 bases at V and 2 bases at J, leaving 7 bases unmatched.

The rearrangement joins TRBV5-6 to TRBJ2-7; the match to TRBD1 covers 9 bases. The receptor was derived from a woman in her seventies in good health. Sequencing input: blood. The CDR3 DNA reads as TGTGCCAGCTCTTTGGGACAGGGTCCCTACGAGCAGTACCTC. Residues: CASSLGQGPYEQYL.